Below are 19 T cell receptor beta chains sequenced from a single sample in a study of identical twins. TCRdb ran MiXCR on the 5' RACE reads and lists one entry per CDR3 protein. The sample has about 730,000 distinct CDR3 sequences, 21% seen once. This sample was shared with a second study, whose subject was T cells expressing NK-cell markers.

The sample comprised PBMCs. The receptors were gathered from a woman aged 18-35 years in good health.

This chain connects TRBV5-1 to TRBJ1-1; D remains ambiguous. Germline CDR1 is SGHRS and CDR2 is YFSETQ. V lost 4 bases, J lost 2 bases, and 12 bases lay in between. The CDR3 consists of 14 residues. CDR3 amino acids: CASSPTTGNTEAFF. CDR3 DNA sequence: TGCGCCAGCAGCCCTACGACGGGAAACACTGAAGCTTTCTTT.

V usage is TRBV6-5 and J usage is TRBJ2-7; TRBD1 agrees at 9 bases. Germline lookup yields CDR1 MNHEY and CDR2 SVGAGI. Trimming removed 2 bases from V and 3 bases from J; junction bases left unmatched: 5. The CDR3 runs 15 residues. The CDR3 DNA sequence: TGTGCCAGCAGTTACACCGGGACAGGGCTCTACGAGCAGTACTTC. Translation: CASSYTGTGLYEQYF.

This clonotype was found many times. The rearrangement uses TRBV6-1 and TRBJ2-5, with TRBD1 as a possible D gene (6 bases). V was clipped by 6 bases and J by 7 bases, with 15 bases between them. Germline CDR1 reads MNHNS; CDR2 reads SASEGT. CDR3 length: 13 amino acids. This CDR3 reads CASSPTGSGTQYF. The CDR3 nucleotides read TGTGCCAGCAGCCCCACAGGGAGTGGGACCCAGTACTTC.

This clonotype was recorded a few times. DNA for the CDR3: TGTGCCAGCAGTTTCCAGCGGGGGGCCGGCAATGAGCAGTTCTTC. It specifies CASSFQRGAGNEQFF. The genes are TRBV27 and TRBJ2-1; TRBD2 agrees at 9 bases. J lost 6 bases, V lost 3 bases, and 6 bases had no gene match. In germline, CDR1 is MNHEY, CDR2 SMNVEV (reference sequence). The CDR3 loop spans 15 amino acids.

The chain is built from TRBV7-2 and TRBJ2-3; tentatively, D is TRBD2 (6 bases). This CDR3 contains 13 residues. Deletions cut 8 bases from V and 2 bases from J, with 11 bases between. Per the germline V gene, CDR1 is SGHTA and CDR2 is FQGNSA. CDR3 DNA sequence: TGTGCCAGCCGGGAGCGGGTCACAGATACGCAGTATTTT. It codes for CASRERVTDTQYF.

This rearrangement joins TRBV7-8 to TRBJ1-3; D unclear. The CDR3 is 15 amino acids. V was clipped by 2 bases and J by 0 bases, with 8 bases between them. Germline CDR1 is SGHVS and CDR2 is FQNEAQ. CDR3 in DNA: TGTGCCAGCAGCTTATCTCGAGGCTCTGGAAACACCATATATTTT. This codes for CASSLSRGSGNTIYF.

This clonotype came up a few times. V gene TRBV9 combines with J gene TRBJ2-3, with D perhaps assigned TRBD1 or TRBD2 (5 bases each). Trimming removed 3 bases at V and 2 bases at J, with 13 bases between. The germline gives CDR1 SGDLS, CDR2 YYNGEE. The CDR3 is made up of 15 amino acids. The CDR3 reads CASSEGGGYTDTQYF. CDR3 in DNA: TGTGCCAGCAGCGAGGGTGGGGGATACACAGATACGCAGTATTTT.

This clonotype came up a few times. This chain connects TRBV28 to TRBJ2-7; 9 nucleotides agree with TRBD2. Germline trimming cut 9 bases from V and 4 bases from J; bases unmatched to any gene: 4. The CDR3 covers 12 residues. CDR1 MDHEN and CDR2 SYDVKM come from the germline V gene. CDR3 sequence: CASLAGRYEQYF. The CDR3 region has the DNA TGTGCCAGTCTAGCGGGACGGTACGAGCAGTACTTC. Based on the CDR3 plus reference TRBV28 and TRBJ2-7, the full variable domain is DVKVTQSSRYLVKRTGEKVFLECVQDMDHENMFWYRQDPGLGLRLIYFSYDVKMKEKGDIPEGYSVSREKKERFSLILESASTNQTSMYLCASLAGRYEQYFGPGTRLTVT.

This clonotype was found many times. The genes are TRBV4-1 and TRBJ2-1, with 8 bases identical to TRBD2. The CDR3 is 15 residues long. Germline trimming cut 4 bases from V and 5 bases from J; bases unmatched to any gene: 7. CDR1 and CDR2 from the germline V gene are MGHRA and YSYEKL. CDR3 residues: CASSPRALADNEQFF. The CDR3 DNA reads TGCGCCAGCAGCCCCAGAGCACTAGCGGACAATGAGCAGTTCTTC.

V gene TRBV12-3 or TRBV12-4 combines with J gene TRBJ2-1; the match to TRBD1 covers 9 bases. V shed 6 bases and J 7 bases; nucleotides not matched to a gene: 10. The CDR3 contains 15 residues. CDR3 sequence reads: CASSARDRERNEQFF. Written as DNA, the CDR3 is TGTGCCAGCAGCGCCCGGGACAGGGAAAGGAATGAGCAGTTCTTC.

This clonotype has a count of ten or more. CDR3 in DNA: TGTGCCAGCAGTTCCCGACAGGGGGCGCAGTATTTT. It specifies CASSSRQGAQYF. The chain recombines TRBV12-3 or TRBV12-4 with TRBJ2-3, with TRBD1 identical over 9 bases. The CDR3 is 12 residues long. After removal of 4 bases from V and 10 bases from J, the junction contained 3 bases not matched to a gene.

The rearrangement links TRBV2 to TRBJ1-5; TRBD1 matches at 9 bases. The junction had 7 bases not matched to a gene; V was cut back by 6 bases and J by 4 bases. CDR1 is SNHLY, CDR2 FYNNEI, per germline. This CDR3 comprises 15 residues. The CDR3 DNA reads TGTGCCAGCAGGGTGGGACAGGGTCAAAATCAGCCCCAGCATTTT. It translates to CASRVGQGQNQPQHF.

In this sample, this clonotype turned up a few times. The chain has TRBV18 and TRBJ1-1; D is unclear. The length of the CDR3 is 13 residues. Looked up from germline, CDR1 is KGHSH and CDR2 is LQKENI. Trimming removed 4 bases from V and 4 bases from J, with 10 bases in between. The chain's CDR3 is CASSLLIGTEAFF. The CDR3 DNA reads TGTGCCAGCTCACTGCTCATCGGCACTGAAGCTTTCTTT.

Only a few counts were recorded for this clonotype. CDR3 coding DNA: TGCAGCGTTCGACATATGGCCAAAAACATTCAGTACTTC. It specifies CSVRHMAKNIQYF. The genes are TRBV29-1 and TRBJ2-4; no clear D. The CDR3 spans 13 residues. V lost 5 bases and J lost 1, with 9 bases in between. CDR1 is SQVTM, CDR2 ANQGSEA, per germline.

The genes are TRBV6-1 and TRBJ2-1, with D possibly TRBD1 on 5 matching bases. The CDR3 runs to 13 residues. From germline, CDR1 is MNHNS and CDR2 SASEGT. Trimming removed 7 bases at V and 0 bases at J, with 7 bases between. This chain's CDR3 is CASKDSSYNEQFF. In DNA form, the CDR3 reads TGTGCCAGCAAAGACAGCTCCTACAATGAGCAGTTCTTC.

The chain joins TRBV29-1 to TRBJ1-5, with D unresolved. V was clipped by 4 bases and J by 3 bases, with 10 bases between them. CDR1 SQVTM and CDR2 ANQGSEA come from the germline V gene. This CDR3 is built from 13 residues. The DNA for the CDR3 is TGCAGCGTTGTGAGCAGGCCCAATCAGCCCCAGCATTTT. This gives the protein CSVVSRPNQPQHF.

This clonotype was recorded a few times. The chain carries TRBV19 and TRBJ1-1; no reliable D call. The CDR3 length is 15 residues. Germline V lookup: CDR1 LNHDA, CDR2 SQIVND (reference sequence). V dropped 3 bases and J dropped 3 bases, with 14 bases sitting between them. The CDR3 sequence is CASSMGPPGYTEAFF. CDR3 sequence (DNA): TGTGCCAGTAGTATGGGTCCACCAGGCTACACTGAAGCTTTCTTT.

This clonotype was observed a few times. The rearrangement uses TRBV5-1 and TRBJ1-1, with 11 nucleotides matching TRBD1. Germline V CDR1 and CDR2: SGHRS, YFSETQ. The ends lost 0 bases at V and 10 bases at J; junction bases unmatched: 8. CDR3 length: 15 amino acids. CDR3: CASSLEGPGTGGAFF. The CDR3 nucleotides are TGCGCCAGCAGCTTGGAAGGTCCCGGGACAGGGGGAGCTTTCTTT. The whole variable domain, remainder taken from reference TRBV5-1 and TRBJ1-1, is KAGVTQTPRYLIKTRGQQVTLSCSPISGHRSVSWYQQTPGQGLQFLFEYFSETQRNKGNFPGRFSGRQFSNSRSEMNVSTLELGDSALYLCASSLEGPGTGGAFFGQGTRLTVV.

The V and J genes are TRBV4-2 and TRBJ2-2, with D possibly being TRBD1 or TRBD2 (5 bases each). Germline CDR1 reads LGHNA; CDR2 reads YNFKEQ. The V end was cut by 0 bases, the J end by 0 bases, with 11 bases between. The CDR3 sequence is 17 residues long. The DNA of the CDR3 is TGTGCCAGCAGCCAAGAGAGGGGCTCCGCGAACACCGGGGAGCTGTTTTTT. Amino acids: CASSQERGSANTGELFF.